The present entry profiles one T cell receptor beta chain with its context. Antigen specificity is unknown. CDR1 is SGHVT, CDR2 SQSDAQ, per germline. V lost 0 bases to trimming and J lost 8 bases, with 10 bases between them. This CDR3 spans 14 amino acids. The data originate from a study of T cell repertoires in cytomegalovirus infection. Study at large: It was recently identified HLA-C-restricted and well-studied HLA-B-restricted CMV epitopes that the study used. CMV infection plus the matching HLA type was flagged by public TCR beta signatures. Study-wide points: Ex vivo, HLA-C-restricted CMV-specific TCR beta clonotypes prevailed over the rest of the response. Carriers of CMV and the relevant HLA type were discriminated by public TCR beta frequency.

One entry per CDR3 protein results from TCRdb running MiXCR on the reads. The sample has 680,000 or so distinct CDR3 sequences; approximately 33% are singletons. This sequence originates from a human donor in good health (CMV status not recorded). Some clones in this sample may be carry-over from other donors' samples. The specimen comprised cultured PBMCs, sampled from culture after CMV antigen stimulation. V is TRBV7-4 and J is TRBJ2-2; the D is unclear. CDR3 region: CASSLAPGRGELFF. The CDR3 nucleotides read TGTGCCAGCAGCTTAGCTCCAGGTCGAGGGGAGCTGTTTTTT.